The clone carrying this T cell receptor beta chain appeared a few times. Its target is not known. Germline CDR1 SGHAT, CDR2 FQNNGV. The CDR3 length is 15 residues. The junction had 8 bases not matched to a gene; V was cut back by 5 bases and J by 4 bases. This sample stems from a study of T cell repertoires in cytomegalovirus infection. Study context: Alongside well-studied HLA-B-restricted CMV epitopes, recently identified HLA-C-restricted CMV epitopes were also used.

MiXCR, run by TCRdb on the reads, gives a single entry per CDR3 protein. Of about 570,000 distinct CDR3 sequences in the sample, roughly 42% are singletons; the top ten hold 48%. This specimen was cultured PBMCs, taken from culture after CMV antigen stimulation. The J gene is TRBJ2-7, the V gene TRBV11-2, with TRBD1 identical over 10 bases. The origin of this receptor is a human donor in good health (CMV status not recorded). Some clones in this sample may be carry-over from other donors' samples. CDR3 in DNA: TGTGCCAGCAGCGCAACCCGGGACAGGGGTTACGAGCAGTACTTC. Translating gives CASSATRDRGYEQYF.